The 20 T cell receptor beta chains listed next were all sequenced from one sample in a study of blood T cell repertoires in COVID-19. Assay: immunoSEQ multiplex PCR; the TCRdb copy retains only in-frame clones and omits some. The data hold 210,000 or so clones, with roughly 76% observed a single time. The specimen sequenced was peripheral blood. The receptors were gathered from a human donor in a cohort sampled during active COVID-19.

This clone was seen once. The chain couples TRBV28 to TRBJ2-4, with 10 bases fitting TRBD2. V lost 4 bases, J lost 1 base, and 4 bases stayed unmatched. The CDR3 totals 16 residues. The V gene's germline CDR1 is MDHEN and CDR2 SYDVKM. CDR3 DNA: TGTGCCAGCAGTTCTCTAGCGGGAGCGGCCAAAAACATTCAGTACTTC. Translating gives CASSSLAGAAKNIQYF.

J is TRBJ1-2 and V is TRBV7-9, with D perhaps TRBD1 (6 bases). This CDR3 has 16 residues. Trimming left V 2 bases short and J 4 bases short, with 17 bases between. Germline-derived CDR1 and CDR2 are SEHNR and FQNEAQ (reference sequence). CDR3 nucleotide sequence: TGTGCCAGCAGCTTATTGGGGGCAGGGGCAACCTATGGCTACACCTTC. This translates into CASSLLGAGATYGYTF.

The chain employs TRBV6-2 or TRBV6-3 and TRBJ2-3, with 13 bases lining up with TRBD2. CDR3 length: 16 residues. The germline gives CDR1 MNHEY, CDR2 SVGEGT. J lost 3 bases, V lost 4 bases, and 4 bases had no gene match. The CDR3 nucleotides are TGTGCCAGCAGTTTTCCGGGACTAGCGGGAACAGATACGCAGTATTTT. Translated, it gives CASSFPGLAGTDTQYF.

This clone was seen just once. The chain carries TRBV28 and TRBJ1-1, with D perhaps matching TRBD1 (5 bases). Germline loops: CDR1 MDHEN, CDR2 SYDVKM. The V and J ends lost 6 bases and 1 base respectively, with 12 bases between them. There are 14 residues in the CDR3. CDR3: CASSLPGRNTEAFF. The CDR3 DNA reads TGTGCCAGCAGCCTCCCAGGGCGGAACACTGAAGCTTTCTTT.

In nucleotides, the CDR3 is TGTGCCAGCAGTTTATGGGGGGGGTTTTGGAGCAATCAGCCCCAGCATTTT. Its translation is CASSLWGGFWSNQPQHF. The V and J genes are TRBV28 and TRBJ1-5; D is possibly TRBD1 (5 bases). Per germline, CDR1 MDHEN and CDR2 SYDVKM. Trimming removed 0 bases at V and 1 base at J, with 13 bases between. The CDR3 consists of 17 residues.

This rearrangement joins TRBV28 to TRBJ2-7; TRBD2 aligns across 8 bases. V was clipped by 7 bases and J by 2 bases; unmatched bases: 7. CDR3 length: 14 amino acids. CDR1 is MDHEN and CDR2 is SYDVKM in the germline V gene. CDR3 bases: TGTGCCAGCACACCCGGGGGGGAGGCCTACGAGCAGTACTTC. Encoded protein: CASTPGGEAYEQYF.

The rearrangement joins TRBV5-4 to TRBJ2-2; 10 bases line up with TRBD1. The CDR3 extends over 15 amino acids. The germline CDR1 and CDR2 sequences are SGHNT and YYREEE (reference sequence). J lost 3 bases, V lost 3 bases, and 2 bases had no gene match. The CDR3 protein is CASSWDRGYTGELFF. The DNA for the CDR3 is TGTGCCAGCAGCTGGGACAGGGGATACACCGGGGAGCTGTTTTTT.

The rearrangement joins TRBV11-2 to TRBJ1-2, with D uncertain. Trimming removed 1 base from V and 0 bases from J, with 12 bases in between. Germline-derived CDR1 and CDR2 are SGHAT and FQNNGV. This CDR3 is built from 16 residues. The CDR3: CASSLAGSLANYGYTF. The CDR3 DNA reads TGTGCCAGCAGCTTAGCCGGGTCACTCGCTAACTATGGCTACACCTTC.

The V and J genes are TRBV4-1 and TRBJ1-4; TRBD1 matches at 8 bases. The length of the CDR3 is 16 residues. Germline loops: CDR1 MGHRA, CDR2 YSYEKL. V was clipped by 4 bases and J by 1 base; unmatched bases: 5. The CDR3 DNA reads TGCGCCAGCAGCCTTGGGACAGGCATAACTAATGAAAAACTGTTTTTT. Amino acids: CASSLGTGITNEKLFF.

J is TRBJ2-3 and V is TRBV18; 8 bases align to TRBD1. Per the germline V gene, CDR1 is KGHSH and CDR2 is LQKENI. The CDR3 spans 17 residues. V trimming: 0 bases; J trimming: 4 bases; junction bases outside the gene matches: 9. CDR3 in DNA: TGTGCCAGCTCACCACCACGTGGCCAGGGGGCTGCAGATACGCAGTATTTT. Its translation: CASSPPRGQGAADTQYF.

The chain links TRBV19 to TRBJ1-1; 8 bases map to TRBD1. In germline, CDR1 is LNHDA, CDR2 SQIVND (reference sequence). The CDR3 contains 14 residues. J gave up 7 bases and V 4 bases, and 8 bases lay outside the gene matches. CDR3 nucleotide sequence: TGTGCCAGTAGTAGAGGGACAGGACGCTTTGAAGCTTTCTTT. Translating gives CASSRGTGRFEAFF.

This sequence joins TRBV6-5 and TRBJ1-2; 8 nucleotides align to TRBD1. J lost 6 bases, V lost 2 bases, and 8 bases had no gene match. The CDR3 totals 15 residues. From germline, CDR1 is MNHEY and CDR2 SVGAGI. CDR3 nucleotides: TGTGCCAGCAGTTACAGGCGCAGGGGGCGTCATGGCTACACCTTC. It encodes CASSYRRRGRHGYTF.

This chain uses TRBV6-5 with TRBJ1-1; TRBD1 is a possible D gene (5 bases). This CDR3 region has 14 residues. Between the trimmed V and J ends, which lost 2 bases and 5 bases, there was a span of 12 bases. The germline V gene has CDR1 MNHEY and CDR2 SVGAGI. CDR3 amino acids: CASSYDKGRTEAFF. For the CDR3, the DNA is TGTGCCAGCAGTTACGACAAGGGGCGGACTGAAGCTTTCTTT.

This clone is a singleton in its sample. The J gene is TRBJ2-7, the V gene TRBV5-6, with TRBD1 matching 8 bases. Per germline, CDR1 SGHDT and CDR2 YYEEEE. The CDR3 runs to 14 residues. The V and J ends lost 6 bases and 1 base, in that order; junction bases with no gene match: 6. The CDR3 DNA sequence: TGTGCCAGCAACAACAGGGGGAATTCCTACGAGCAGTACTTC. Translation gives CASNNRGNSYEQYF.

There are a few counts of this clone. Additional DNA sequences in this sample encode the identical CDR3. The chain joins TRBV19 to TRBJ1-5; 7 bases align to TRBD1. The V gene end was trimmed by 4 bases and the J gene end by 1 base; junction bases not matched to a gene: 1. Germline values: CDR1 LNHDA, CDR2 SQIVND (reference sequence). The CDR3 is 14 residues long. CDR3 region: CASSTTGSNQPQHF. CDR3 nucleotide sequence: TGTGCCAGTAGTACGACAGGGAGCAATCAGCCCCAGCATTTT.

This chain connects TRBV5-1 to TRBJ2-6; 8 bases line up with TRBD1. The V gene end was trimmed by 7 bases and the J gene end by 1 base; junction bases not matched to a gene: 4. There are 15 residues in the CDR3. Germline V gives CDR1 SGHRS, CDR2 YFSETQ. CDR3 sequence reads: CASDRGGSGANVLTF. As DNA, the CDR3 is TGCGCCAGCGACAGGGGCGGGTCTGGGGCCAACGTCCTGACTTTC.

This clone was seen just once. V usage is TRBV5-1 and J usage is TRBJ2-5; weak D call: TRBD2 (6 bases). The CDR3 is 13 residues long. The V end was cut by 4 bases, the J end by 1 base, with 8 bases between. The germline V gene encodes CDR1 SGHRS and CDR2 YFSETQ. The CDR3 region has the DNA TGCGCCAGCAGCGGCGGGATCCAAGAGACCCAGTACTTC. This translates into CASSGGIQETQYF.

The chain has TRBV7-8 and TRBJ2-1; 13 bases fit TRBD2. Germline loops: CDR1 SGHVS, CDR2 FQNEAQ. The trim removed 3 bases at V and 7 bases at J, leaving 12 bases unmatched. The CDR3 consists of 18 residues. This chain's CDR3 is CASSFTSGRESSPNEQFF. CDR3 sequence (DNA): TGTGCCAGCAGCTTCACTAGCGGGAGGGAAAGTTCCCCTAATGAGCAGTTCTTC.

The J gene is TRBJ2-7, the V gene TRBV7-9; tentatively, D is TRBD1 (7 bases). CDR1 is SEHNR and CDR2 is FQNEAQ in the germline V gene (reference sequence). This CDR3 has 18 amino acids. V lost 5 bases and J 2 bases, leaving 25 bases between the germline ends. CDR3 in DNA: TGTGCCAGCAGCCCGAGACAGGGAAACGGGAGAGGGGCCTACGAGCAGTACTTC. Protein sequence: CASSPRQGNGRGAYEQYF.

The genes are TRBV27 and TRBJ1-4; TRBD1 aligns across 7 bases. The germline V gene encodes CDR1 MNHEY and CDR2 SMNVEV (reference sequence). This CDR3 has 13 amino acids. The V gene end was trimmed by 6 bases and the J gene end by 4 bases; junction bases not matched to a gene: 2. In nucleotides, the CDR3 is TGTGCCAGCAGAGGGGGCTTTAATGAAAAACTGTTTTTT. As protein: CASRGGFNEKLFF.